The next 26 T cell receptor beta chains were all read from a single sample in a study of T cells after yellow fever vaccination. MiXCR was run by TCRdb on the 5' RACE reads, yielding one entry per CDR3 protein. The sample has tens of thousands of distinct CDR3 sequences, around 7% seen once. This sample comprised CD8+ T cells sorted from PBMCs, obtained on the day of the yellow fever booster vaccination. These TCRs come from a man aged 25-45 years who received the YFV17D yellow fever vaccine.

This chain links TRBV3-1 with TRBJ2-3; no clear D gene. CDR3 length: 12 residues. From germline, CDR1 is LGHDT and CDR2 YNNKEL (reference sequence). V was shortened by 4 bases and J by 0 bases, with 2 bases between the two germline ends. The CDR3 DNA follows: TGTGCCAGCAGCCCTAGCACAGATACGCAGTATTTT. As protein: CASSPSTDTQYF.

This clonotype has just a few counts. The chain has TRBV4-1 and TRBJ2-1, with a tentative D call TRBD1 (6 bases). This CDR3 is built from 13 residues. Trimming left V 4 bases short and J 10 bases short, with 14 bases between. Germline CDR1 and CDR2: MGHRA and YSYEKL. CDR3 loop: CASSPPTGLEQFF. For the CDR3, the DNA is TGCGCCAGCAGCCCTCCTACAGGGCTAGAGCAGTTCTTC.

This clonotype was recorded at least ten times. V and J are TRBV9 and TRBJ2-7; possible D gene TRBD2, 6 bases. V was pared by 4 bases and J by 2 bases, with 13 bases between. CDR3 length equals 14 residues. The V gene's germline CDR1 is SGDLS and CDR2 YYNGEE. CDR3 amino acids: CASSPGEAAYEQYF. CDR3 nucleotides: TGTGCCAGCAGCCCCGGGGAGGCGGCCTACGAGCAGTACTTC. Supplemented by reference TRBV9 and TRBJ2-7, the full variable domain reads DSGVTQTPKHLITATGQRVTLRCSPRSGDLSVYWYQQSLDQGLQFLIQYYNGEERAKGNILERFSAQQFPDLHSELNLSSLELGDSALYFCASSPGEAAYEQYFGPGTRLTVT.

This clonotype was counted at least ten times. The rearrangement joins TRBV7-9 to TRBJ2-1; no clear D gene. CDR1 is SEHNR and CDR2 is FQNEAQ in the germline V gene (reference sequence). The CDR3 length is 11 residues. V was clipped by 6 bases and J by 4 bases, with 4 bases between them. In DNA, the CDR3 is TGTGCCAGCAGGTTGTACAATGAGCAGTTCTTC. It translates to CASRLYNEQFF.

This rearrangement joins TRBV7-9 to TRBJ1-1; unclear D gene. Trimming left V 4 bases short and J 9 bases short, with 6 bases between. The CDR3 runs 10 residues. CDR1 SEHNR and CDR2 FQNEAQ come from the germline V gene (reference sequence). CDR3 sequence: CASSSVKAFF. The CDR3 coding sequence is TGTGCCAGCAGCTCAGTAAAAGCTTTCTTT.

The genes are TRBV7-9 and TRBJ2-7, with no clear D. There are 13 residues in the CDR3. Trimming left V 5 bases short and J 1 base short, with 9 bases between. Per the germline V gene, CDR1 is SEHNR and CDR2 is FQNEAQ (reference sequence). This chain's CDR3 is CASSHTLSYEQYF. The DNA for the CDR3 is TGTGCCAGCAGCCATACACTATCCTACGAGCAGTACTTC.

V is TRBV29-1 and J is TRBJ1-1; D unresolved. This CDR3 contains 11 residues. Germline assignment: CDR1 SQVTM and CDR2 ANQGSEA. Trimming cost V 4 bases and J 6 bases, with 9 bases left between them. The DNA for the CDR3 is TGCAGCGTTGCGGAGGGAGCTGAAGCTTTCTTT. Its translation: CSVAEGAEAFF. Complete variable domain (other parts from reference TRBV29-1 and TRBJ1-1): SAVISQKPSRDICQRGTSLTIQCQVDSQVTMMFWYRQQPGQSLTLIATANQGSEATYESGFVIDKFPISRPNLTFSTLTVSNMSPEDSSIYLCSVAEGAEAFFGQGTRLTVV.

The chain joins TRBV29-1 to TRBJ2-6; D is undetermined. The germline gives CDR1 SQVTM, CDR2 ANQGSEA. This CDR3 comprises 13 residues. V was clipped by 4 bases and J by 0 bases, with 4 bases between them. The CDR3 reads CSVGDSGANVLTF. CDR3 sequence (DNA): TGCAGCGTTGGAGACTCTGGGGCCAACGTCCTGACTTTC. The entire variable domain, with the rest obtained from reference TRBV29-1 and TRBJ2-6, is as follows: SAVISQKPSRDICQRGTSLTIQCQVDSQVTMMFWYRQQPGQSLTLIATANQGSEATYESGFVIDKFPISRPNLTFSTLTVSNMSPEDSSIYLCSVGDSGANVLTFGAGSRLTVL.

This clonotype came up a few times. The rearrangement links TRBV18 to TRBJ2-7; no reliable D call. Germline CDR1 and CDR2: KGHSH and LQKENI. CDR3 size: 14 residues. V lost 5 bases to trimming and J lost 0 bases, with 11 bases between them. CDR3 region: CASSMAGSSYEQYF. The CDR3 region has the DNA TGTGCCAGCTCAATGGCAGGTAGCTCCTACGAGCAGTACTTC.

This clonotype was recorded at least ten times. CDR3 coding DNA: TGTGCCAGCAGCTTGGAGCACGGGGAGACCCAGTACTTC. Its translation is CASSLEHGETQYF. The J gene is TRBJ2-5, the V gene TRBV7-9; D call uncertain. Germline V lookup: CDR1 SEHNR, CDR2 FQNEAQ (reference sequence). The V gene lost 3 bases and the J gene lost 5 bases, with 10 bases spanning the gap. This CDR3 has 13 amino acids.

This clonotype has a handful of counts. The chain links TRBV11-2 to TRBJ1-5; D is possibly TRBD1 (6 bases). The CDR3 sequence is 14 residues long. Per germline, CDR1 SGHAT and CDR2 FQNNGV. V was shortened by 3 bases and J by 3 bases, with 9 bases between the two germline ends. The CDR3 protein is CASSFWGANQPQHF. The CDR3 DNA sequence: TGTGCCAGCAGCTTCTGGGGGGCCAATCAGCCCCAGCATTTT.

This clonotype was picked up a small number of times. This chain links TRBV7-9 with TRBJ2-1, with 8 nucleotides matching TRBD1. The CDR3 spans 15 residues. From germline, CDR1 is SEHNR and CDR2 FQNEAQ (reference sequence). J was trimmed by 7 bases and V by 3 bases; bases with no gene match: 8. CDR3 DNA sequence: TGTGCCAGCAGCTTCGCAGACAGGGGATGGAATGAGCAGTTCTTC. This encodes CASSFADRGWNEQFF.

The chain is built from TRBV10-2 and TRBJ2-7; maybe TRBD2 (6 bases). The germline CDR1 and CDR2 sequences are WSHSY and SAAADI. V lost 3 bases, J lost 3 bases, and 15 bases lay in between. The CDR3 loop spans 15 amino acids. CDR3 nucleotides: TGCGCCAGCAGTGACGGACTAACGGCAATCTACGAGCAGTACTTC. It specifies CASSDGLTAIYEQYF.

This clonotype has more than one count but fewer than ten. This sequence joins TRBV6-2 or TRBV6-3 and TRBJ2-1, with 8 bases that match TRBD2. Germline-derived CDR1 and CDR2 are MNHEY and SVGEGT. V lost 8 bases to trimming and J lost 4 bases; unmatched junction nucleotides: 7. This CDR3 comprises 14 residues. The CDR3 DNA reads TGTGCCAGCCGGGGACTAGTCGAGTACAATGAGCAGTTCTTC. Protein sequence: CASRGLVEYNEQFF.

This clonotype was detected a few times. The chain employs TRBV5-1 and TRBJ1-1; perhaps TRBD1 as D (5 bases). With 3 bases removed from V and 0 bases from J, the gap between germline ends came to 12 bases. The CDR3 loop spans 15 amino acids. The V gene's germline CDR1 is SGHRS and CDR2 YFSETQ. In DNA, the CDR3 is TGCGCCAGCAGCTCACGGGGCCCCATGAACACTGAAGCTTTCTTT. Translating it yields CASSSRGPMNTEAFF.

This clonotype was seen repeatedly, ten times or more. The chain has TRBV4-3 and TRBJ2-7, with 8 bases lining up with TRBD1. The V segment lost 1 base and the J segment 3 bases; nucleotides outside the gene matches: 14. The germline gives CDR1 LGHNA, CDR2 YSLEER. This CDR3 has 18 residues. The CDR3 bases are TGCGCCAGCAGCCAAGGGGCCCCCCGACAGGGGTGGAGCTACGAGCAGTACTTC. This encodes CASSQGAPRQGWSYEQYF.

This chain joins TRBV4-2 and TRBJ2-1; D is perhaps TRBD1 or TRBD2 (5 bases each). Germline V gene data show CDR1 as LGHNA and CDR2 as YNFKEQ. The CDR3 length is 17 residues. V lost 0 bases and J 7 bases, leaving 19 bases between the germline ends. The CDR3 here is CASSQDQPGPMGNEQFF. The CDR3 DNA follows: TGTGCCAGCAGCCAAGATCAACCGGGGCCGATGGGGAATGAGCAGTTCTTC.

This clonotype occurred many times. This chain links TRBV6-5 with TRBJ2-2; 11 bases match TRBD2. CDR1 is MNHEY, CDR2 SVGAGI, per germline. The trim removed 6 bases at V and 3 bases at J, leaving 6 bases unmatched. The CDR3 extends over 16 amino acids. CDR3 sequence reads: CASRPTSGSDTGELFF. The CDR3 region has the DNA TGTGCCAGCAGACCCACTAGCGGGAGCGACACCGGGGAGCTGTTTTTT.

This clonotype was observed at least ten times. V gene TRBV27 combines with J gene TRBJ1-5; the D gene is possibly TRBD1 (6 bases). The CDR3 has 15 amino acids. Germline values: CDR1 MNHEY, CDR2 SMNVEV (reference sequence). V gave up 0 bases and J gave up 4 bases, with 10 bases separating them. This CDR3 reads CASSLSSDRNQPQHF. The DNA for the CDR3 is TGTGCCAGCAGTTTATCTTCGGACAGAAATCAGCCCCAGCATTTT.

This clonotype was picked up a small number of times. The chain is built from TRBV12-3 or TRBV12-4 and TRBJ2-1; D gene ambiguous. With 3 bases removed from V and 7 bases from J, the gap between germline ends came to 7 bases. The CDR3 spans 12 residues. The CDR3 nucleotides read TGTGCCAGCAGTTTTTGGGGAAATGAGCAGTTCTTC. Its translation is CASSFWGNEQFF.

Only a few counts were recorded for this clonotype. The rearrangement links TRBV12-3 or TRBV12-4 to TRBJ1-1, with D tentatively TRBD1 (6 bases). The CDR3 is 14 residues long. Trimming shortened V by 2 bases and J by 5 bases, and 12 bases separated the two germline ends. The CDR3, as DNA: TGTGCCAGCAGTTTAACAGGGCTTGGGACTGAAGCTTTCTTT. As protein: CASSLTGLGTEAFF.

The genes are TRBV19 and TRBJ1-1, with no clear D. This CDR3 contains 12 residues. Trimming removed 5 bases at V and 4 bases at J, with 8 bases between. CDR1 is LNHDA and CDR2 is SQIVND in the germline V gene (reference sequence). CDR3 residues: CASSPRVTEAFF. The CDR3 bases are TGTGCCAGTAGTCCGAGGGTCACTGAAGCTTTCTTT.

The table lists this clonotype with a few counts. This chain joins TRBV5-1 and TRBJ2-7; a weak D match, TRBD1 (6 bases). Germline-derived CDR1 and CDR2 are SGHRS and YFSETQ. Trimming took off 0 bases at V and 7 bases at J, with 14 bases between the two ends. CDR3 size: 14 residues. CDR3 nucleotide sequence: TGCGCCAGCAGCTTGGGGCAGGGGACGCGGGAGCAGTACTTC. The encoded protein is CASSLGQGTREQYF.

This clonotype has only a few counts. The V gene is TRBV11-2, the J gene TRBJ2-7, with 7 bases aligning to TRBD2. The CDR3 contains 15 residues. Germline V lookup: CDR1 SGHAT, CDR2 FQNNGV. V dropped 0 bases and J dropped 5; count of bases not matched to a gene: 7. CDR3 sequence (DNA): TGTGCCAGCAGCTTAGATCCAGCGGGAAAGGACGAGCAGTACTTC. Translated: CASSLDPAGKDEQYF.

Only a few counts were recorded for this clonotype. The rearrangement links TRBV6-6 to TRBJ2-7; D uncertain. With 2 bases removed from V and 6 bases from J, the gap between germline ends came to 11 bases. This CDR3 spans 13 amino acids. Looked up from germline, CDR1 is MNHNY and CDR2 is SVGAGI (reference sequence). CDR3 amino acids: CASSYGTGSEQYF. For the CDR3, the DNA is TGTGCCAGCAGTTACGGCACGGGCTCCGAGCAGTACTTC.

This clonotype has just a few counts. The rearrangement joins TRBV6-4 to TRBJ1-1; D unresolved. Deletions cut 6 bases from V and 6 bases from J, with 23 bases between. The CDR3 sequence is 16 residues long. CDR1 and CDR2 from the germline V gene are MRHNA and SNTAGT. The CDR3 is CASSGCPQRNNAEAFF. The DNA of the CDR3 is TGTGCCAGCAGCGGCTGCCCCCAGCGAAACAATGCTGAAGCTTTCTTT.